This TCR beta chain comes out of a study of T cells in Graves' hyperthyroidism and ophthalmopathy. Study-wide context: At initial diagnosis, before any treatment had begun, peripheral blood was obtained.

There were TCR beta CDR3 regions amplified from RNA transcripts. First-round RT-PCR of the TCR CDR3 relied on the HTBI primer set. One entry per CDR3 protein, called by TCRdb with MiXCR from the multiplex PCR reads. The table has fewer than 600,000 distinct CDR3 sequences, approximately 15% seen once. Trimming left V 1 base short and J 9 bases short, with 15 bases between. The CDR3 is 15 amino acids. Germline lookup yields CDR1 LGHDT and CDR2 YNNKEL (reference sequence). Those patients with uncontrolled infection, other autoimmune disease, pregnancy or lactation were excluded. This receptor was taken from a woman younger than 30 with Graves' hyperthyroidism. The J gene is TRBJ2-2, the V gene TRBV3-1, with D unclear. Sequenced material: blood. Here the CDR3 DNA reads TGTGCCAGCAGCCAAGTATTGTCAGTTACCAGGGAGCTGTTTTTT. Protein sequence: CASSQVLSVTRELFF. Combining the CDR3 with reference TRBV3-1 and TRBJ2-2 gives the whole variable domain DTAVSQTPKYLVTQMGNDKSIKCEQNLGHDTMYWYKQDSKKFLKIMFSYNNKELIINETVPNRFSPKSPDKAHLNLHINSLELGDSAVYFCASSQVLSVTRELFFGEGSRLTVL.